Described below is a single TCR beta chain sequence and its context. Its binding antigen is unknown. Base qualities are not provided; no much larger clone lies one nucleotide away. Receptor libraries were prepared by 5' RACE. The sample was run on a NextSeq 500. Unique molecular identifiers were attached to individual cDNA molecules in the TCR library protocol so that sequencing error and PCR bias could be corrected. Sequencing covered both TCR alpha and beta chains, and within each sample the abundances of alpha and beta sequences were tightly co-correlated. The authors' pipeline ran thus. Decombinator V4 was used to perform V gene, J gene and CDR3 annotation of TCR sequences. Expanded TCRs were defined as changing significantly between any two time points under a Poisson model with p below 0.0001. Abundances of TCRs were expressed as counts per million after normalisation to the total number of TCRs sequenced in each sample. MAIT TCRs were defined by TRAV1-2 paired with TRAJ12, TRAJ20 or TRAJ33, and iNKT TCRs by TRAV10 paired with TRAJ18. VDJdb, accessed 1 November 2021, was searched for CMV, EBV and SARS-CoV-2 annotated TCRs, excluding TCRs annotated for multiple antigens. The public reads were reanalyzed by TCRdb: fastp trimming at Q25, MiXCR alignment, in-frame beta chains only. Entries that share a CDR3 protein sequence are merged under the most common genes and DNA. The V and J calls and clone size are TCRdb's, not the authors'. A total of about 46,000 distinct CDR3 sequences appear in this sample, 5% to 5.5% of them only once. The top ten clonotypes cover about 4.9% of the sample.

CDR1 and CDR2, per the germline V gene, are KGHDR and SFDVKD. The CDR3 sequence holds 14 residues, the cysteine and phenylalanine included. The sequence is cut down to CDR3 DNA, 42 bases in frame from base 1. Unmatched junction bases come to 8, with V trimmed by 7 bases and J by 6 bases. Set within a cohort of healthcare workers in London, UK, this nested case-control study involved weekly PCR testing of nasopharyngeal swabs along with blood sampling. Healthcare workers were enrolled in the week of the UK lockdown, from 23 to 31 March 2020, and were followed every week for up to roughly 16 weeks. This record comes from a study of early T cells in non-severe SARS-CoV-2 infection (dated by TCRdb to the early 2020s). Regarding the study in general: TCR sequencing used bulk RNA from unsorted whole blood, so alpha and beta chains could not be paired.

On the study overall, not on this receptor specifically: VDJdb matching was skewed toward anti-spike CD8 responses and likely underestimated virus-specific expansions by missing private and CD4 specificities.

The chain was built from TRBV24-1 and TRBJ2-1; 7 middle bases align to TRBD2. The sequencing here drew on whole blood, taken at baseline. The TCR originated in an adult who was a healthcare worker with PCR-confirmed SARS-CoV-2 infection or an uninfected control (not recorded which). The nucleotide sequence is given as TGTGCCACCAGCCGGGCGAGGGAGGGCAATGAGCAGTTCTTC. This encodes CATSRAREGNEQFF.